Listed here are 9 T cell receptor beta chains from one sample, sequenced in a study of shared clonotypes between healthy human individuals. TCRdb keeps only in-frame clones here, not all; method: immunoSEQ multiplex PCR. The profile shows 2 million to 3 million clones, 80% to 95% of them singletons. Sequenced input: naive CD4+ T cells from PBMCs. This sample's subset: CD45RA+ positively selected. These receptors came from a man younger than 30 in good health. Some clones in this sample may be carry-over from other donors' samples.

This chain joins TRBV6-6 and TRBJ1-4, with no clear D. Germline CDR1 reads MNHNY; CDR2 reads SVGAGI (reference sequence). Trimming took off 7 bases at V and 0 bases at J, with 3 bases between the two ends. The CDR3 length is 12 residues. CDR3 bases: TGTGCCAGCATGGCAACTAATGAAAAACTGTTTTTT. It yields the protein CASMATNEKLFF.

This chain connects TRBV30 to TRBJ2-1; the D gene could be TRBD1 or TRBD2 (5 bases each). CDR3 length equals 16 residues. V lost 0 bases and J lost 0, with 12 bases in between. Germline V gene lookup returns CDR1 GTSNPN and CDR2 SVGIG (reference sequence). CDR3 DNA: TGTGCCTGGAGTGTACGGGGACCGAGCTCCTACAATGAGCAGTTCTTC. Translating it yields CAWSVRGPSSYNEQFF.

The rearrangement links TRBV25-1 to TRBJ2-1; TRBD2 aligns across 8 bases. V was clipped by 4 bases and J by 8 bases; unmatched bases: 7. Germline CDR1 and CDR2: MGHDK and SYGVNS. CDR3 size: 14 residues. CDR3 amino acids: CASSGSGSGYEQFF. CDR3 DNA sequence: TGTGCCAGCAGTGGAAGCGGGAGTGGCTATGAGCAGTTCTTC.

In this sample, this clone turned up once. For the CDR3, the DNA is TGCGCCAGCAGCCAAGGACAGGGCCGGGAGCAGTACTTC. Translation: CASSQGQGREQYF. J is TRBJ2-7 and V is TRBV4-1, with 7 bases matching TRBD1. Germline CDR1 and CDR2: MGHRA and YSYEKL. CDR3 length: 13 residues. J lost 7 bases, V lost 1 base, and 4 bases had no gene match.

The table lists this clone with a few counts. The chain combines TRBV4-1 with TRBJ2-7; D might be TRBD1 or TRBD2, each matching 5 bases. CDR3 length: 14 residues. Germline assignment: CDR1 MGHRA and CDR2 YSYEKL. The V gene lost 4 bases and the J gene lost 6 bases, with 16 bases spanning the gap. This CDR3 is CASSLPAEGCEQYF. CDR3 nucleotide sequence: TGCGCCAGCAGCCTACCGGCAGAGGGGTGCGAGCAGTACTTC.

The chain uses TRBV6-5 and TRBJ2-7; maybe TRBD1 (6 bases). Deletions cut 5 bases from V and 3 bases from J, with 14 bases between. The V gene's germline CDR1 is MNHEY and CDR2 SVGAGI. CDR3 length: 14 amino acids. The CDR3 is CASSPFQGGYEQYF. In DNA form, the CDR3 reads TGTGCCAGCAGTCCATTTCAAGGGGGCTACGAGCAGTACTTC.

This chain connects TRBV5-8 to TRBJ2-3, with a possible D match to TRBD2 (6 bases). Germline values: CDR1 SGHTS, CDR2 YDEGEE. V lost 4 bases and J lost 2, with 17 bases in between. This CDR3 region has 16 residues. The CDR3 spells CASSPGGRANTDTQYF. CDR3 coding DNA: TGTGCCAGCAGCCCCGGGGGAAGGGCCAACACAGATACGCAGTATTTT.

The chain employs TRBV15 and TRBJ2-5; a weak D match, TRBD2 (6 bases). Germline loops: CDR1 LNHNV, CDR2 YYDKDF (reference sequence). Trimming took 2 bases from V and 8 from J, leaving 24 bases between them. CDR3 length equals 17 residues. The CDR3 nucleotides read TGTGCCACCAGCAGACTTTCGCGGCCGGGCGGGGTTGGAACCCAGTACTTC. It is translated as CATSRLSRPGGVGTQYF.

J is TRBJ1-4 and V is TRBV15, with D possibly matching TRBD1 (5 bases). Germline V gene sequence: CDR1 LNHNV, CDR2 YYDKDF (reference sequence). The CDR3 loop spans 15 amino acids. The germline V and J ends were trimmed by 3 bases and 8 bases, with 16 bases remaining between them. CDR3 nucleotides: TGTGCCACCAGCAGGGAAATGTTTAGGGGCGAAAAACTGTTTTTT. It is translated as CATSREMFRGEKLFF. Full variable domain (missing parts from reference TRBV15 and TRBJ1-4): DAMVIQNPRYQVTQFGKPVTLSCSQTLNHNVMYWYQQKSSQAPKLLFHYYDKDFNNEADTPDNFQSRRPNTSFCFLDIRSPGLGDTAMYLCATSREMFRGEKLFFGSGTQLSVL.